What follows describes a single T cell receptor beta chain. This entry comes from a study of blood T cell repertoires in COVID-19. Generated by immunoSEQ multiplex PCR, the TCRdb table keeps only in-frame clones and is missing some. The sample includes around 210,000 clones, just under 85% of them seen just once. Germline V CDR1 and CDR2: SGHAT, FQNNGV. V was clipped by 5 bases and J by 4 bases; unmatched bases: 5. The CDR3 loop spans 15 amino acids. V gene TRBV11-2 combines with J gene TRBJ1-4; 9 bases are a match to TRBD1. The TCR was taken from a man aged 55 to 70 with COVID-19, enrolled during active disease. The sample taken for sequencing was peripheral blood. For the CDR3, the DNA is TGTGCCAGCAGCCAAGGGACAGGGATTAATGAAAAACTGTTTTTT. Amino acid sequence: CASSQGTGINEKLFF.